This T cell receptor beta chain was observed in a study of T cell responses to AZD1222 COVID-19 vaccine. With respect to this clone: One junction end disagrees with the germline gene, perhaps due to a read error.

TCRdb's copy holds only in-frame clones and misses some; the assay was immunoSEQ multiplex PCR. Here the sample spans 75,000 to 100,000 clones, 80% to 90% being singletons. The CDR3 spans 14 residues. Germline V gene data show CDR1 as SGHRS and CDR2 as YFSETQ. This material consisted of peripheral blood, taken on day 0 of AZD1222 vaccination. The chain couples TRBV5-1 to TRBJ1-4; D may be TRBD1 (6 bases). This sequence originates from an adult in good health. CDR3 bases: TGCGCCAGCAGCTTGGGGCAGGGGAATGGAAAACTGTTTTTT. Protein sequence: CASSLGQGNGKLFF.